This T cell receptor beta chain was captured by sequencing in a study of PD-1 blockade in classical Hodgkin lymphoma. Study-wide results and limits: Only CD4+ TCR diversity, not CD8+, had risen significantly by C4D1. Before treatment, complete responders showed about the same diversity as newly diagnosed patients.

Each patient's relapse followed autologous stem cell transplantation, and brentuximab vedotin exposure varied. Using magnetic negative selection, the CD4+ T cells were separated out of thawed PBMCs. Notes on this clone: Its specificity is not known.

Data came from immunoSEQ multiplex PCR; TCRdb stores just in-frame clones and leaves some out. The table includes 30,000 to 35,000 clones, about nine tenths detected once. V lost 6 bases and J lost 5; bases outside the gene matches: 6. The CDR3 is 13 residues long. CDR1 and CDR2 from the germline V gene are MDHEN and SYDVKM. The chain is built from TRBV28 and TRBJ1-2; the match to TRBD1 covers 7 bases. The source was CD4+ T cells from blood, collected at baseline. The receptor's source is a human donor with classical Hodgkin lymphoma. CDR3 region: CASRSDRDYGYTF. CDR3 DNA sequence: TGTGCCAGCAGATCTGACAGGGATTATGGCTACACCTTC.